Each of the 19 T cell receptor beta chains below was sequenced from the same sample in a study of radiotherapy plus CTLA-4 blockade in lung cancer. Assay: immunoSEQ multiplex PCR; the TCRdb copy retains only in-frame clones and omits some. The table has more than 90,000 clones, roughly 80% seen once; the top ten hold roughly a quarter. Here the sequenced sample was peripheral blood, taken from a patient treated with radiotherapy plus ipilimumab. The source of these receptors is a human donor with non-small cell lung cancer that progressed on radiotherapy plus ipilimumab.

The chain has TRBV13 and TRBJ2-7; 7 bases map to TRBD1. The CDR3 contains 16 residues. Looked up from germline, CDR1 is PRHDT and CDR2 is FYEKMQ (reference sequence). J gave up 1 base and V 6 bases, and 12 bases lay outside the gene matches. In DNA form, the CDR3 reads TGTGCCAGCAGTTCCACGGCCAGGGGGAGTTCCTACGAGCAGTACGTC. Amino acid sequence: CASSSTARGSSYEQYV.

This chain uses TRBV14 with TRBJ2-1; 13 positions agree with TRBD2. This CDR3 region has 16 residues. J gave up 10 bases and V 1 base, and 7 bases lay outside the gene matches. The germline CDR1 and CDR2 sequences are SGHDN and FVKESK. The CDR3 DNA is TGTGCCAGCAGCCAAGGGACTAGCGGGAGAAGGGGGGAGCAGTTCTTC. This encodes CASSQGTSGRRGEQFF. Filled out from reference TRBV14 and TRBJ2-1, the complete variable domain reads EAGVTQFPSHSVIEKGQTVTLRCDPISGHDNLYWYRRVMGKEIKFLLHFVKESKQDESGMPNNRFLAERTGGTYSTLKVQPAELEDSGVYFCASSQGTSGRRGEQFFGPGTRLTVL.

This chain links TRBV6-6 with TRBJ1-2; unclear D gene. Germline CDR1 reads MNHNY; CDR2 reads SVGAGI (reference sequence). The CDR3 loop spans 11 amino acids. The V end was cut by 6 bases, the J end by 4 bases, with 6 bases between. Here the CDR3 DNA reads TGTGCCAGCAGCCCGAGCTATGGCTACACCTTC. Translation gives CASSPSYGYTF.

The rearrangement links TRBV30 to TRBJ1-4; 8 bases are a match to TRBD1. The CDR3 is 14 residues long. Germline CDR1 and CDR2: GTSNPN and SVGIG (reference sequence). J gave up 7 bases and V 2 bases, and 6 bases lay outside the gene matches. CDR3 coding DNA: TGTGCCTGGAGTTGGCAGGGGGCATCTGAAAAACTGTTTTTT. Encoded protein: CAWSWQGASEKLFF.

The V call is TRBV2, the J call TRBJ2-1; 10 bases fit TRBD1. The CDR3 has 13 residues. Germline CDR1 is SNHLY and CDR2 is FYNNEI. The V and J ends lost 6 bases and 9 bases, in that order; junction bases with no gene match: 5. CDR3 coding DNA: TGTGCCAGCAGCGCGACAGGGGGCAGTGAGCAGTTCTTC. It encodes CASSATGGSEQFF.

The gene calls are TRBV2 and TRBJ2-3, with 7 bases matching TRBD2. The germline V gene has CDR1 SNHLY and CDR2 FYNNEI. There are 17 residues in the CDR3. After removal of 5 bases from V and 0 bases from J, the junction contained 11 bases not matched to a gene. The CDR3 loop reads CASSNVRSGASTDTQYF. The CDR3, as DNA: TGTGCCAGCAGTAACGTCAGGAGCGGGGCTAGCACAGATACGCAGTATTTT.

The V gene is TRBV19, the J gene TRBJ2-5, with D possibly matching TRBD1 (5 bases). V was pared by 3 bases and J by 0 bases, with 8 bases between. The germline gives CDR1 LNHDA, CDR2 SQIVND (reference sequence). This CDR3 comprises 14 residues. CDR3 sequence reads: CASSMRQYQETQYF. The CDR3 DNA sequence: TGTGCCAGTAGTATGAGACAGTACCAAGAGACCCAGTACTTC.

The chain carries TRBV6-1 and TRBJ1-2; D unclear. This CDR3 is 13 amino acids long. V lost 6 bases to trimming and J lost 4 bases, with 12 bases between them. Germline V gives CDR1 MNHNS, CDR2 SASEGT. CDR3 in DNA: TGTGCCAGCAGCCCCGACACCATCTATGGCTACACCTTC. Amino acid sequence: CASSPDTIYGYTF.

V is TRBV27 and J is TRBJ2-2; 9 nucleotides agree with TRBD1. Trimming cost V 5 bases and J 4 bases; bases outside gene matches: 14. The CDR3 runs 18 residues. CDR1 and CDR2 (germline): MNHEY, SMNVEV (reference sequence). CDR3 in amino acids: CASSPLGQGPGSTGELFF. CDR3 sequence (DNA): TGTGCCAGCAGTCCCCTCGGACAGGGGCCCGGATCCACCGGGGAGCTGTTTTTT.

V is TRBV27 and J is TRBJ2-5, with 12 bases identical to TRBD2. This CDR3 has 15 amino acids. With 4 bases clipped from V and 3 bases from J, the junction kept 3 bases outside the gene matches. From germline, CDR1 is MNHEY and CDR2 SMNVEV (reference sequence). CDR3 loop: CASSSRTSGEETQYF. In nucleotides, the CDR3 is TGTGCCAGCAGTTCCCGGACTAGCGGGGAAGAGACCCAGTACTTC.

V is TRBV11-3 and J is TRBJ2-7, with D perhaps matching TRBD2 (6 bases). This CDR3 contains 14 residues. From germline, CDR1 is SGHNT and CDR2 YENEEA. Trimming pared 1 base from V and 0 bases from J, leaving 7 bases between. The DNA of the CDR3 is TGTGCCAGCAGCTTAGGGGGAGGCTCCTACGAGCAGTACTTC. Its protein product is CASSLGGGSYEQYF.

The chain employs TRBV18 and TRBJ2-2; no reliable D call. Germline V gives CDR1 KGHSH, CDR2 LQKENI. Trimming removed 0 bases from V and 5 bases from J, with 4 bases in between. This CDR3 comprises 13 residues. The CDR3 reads CASSPPGTGELFF. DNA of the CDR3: TGTGCCAGCTCACCACCGGGGACCGGGGAGCTGTTTTTT.

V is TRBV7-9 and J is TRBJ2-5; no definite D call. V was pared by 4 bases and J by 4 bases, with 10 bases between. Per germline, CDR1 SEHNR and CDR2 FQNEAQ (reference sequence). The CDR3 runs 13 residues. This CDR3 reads CASSWQVRETQYF. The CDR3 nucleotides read TGTGCCAGCAGCTGGCAGGTCCGAGAGACCCAGTACTTC. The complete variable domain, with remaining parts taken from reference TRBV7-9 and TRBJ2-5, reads DTGVSQNPRHKITKRGQNVTFRCDPISEHNRLYWYRQTLGQGPEFLTYFQNEAQLEKSRLLSDRFSAERPKGSFSTLEIQRTEQGDSAMYLCASSWQVRETQYFGPGTRLLVL.

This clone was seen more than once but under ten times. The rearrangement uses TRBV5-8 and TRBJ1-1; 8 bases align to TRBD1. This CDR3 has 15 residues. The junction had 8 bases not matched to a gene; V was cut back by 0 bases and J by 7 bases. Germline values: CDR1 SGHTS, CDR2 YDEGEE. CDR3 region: CASSLGGQGLSEAFF. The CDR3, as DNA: TGTGCCAGCAGCTTGGGTGGACAGGGTCTAAGTGAAGCTTTCTTT.

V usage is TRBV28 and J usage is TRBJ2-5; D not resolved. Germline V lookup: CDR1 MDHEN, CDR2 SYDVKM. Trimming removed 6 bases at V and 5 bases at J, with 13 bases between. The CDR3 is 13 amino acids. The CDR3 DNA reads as TGTGCCAGCAGAGGGATTAGTCTCGAGACCCAGTACTTC. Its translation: CASRGISLETQYF.

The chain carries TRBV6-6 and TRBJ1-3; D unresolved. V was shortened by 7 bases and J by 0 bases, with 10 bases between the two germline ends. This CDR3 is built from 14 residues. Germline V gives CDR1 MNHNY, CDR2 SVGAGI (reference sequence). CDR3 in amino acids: CASTYGGSGNTIYF. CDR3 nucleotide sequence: TGTGCCAGCACCTACGGTGGCTCTGGAAACACCATATATTTT.

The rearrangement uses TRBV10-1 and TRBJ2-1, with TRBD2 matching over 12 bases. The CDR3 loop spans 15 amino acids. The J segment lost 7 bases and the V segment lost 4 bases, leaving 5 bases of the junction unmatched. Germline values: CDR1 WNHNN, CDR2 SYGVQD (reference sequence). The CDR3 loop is CASSATSGRSNEQFF. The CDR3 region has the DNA TGCGCCAGCAGTGCGACTAGCGGGAGATCAAATGAGCAGTTCTTC.

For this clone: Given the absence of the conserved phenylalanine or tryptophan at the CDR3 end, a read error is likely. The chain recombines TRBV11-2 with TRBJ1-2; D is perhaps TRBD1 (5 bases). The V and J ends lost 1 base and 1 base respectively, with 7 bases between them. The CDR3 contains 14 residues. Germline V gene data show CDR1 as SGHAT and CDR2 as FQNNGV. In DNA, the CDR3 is TGTGCCAGCAGCTTAGGGGACTATAACTATGGCTACACCCTC. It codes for CASSLGDYNYGYTL.

Here the CDR3 reads CASSEEQGSGYEQYF. As DNA, the CDR3 is TGTGCCAGCAGCGAGGAGCAGGGGAGTGGATACGAGCAGTACTTC. The V call is TRBV9, the J call TRBJ2-7; weak D call: TRBD1 (6 bases). V was cut by 3 bases and J by 4 bases, with 17 bases left in between. CDR3 length: 15 amino acids. CDR1 and CDR2 (germline): SGDLS, YYNGEE.